This T cell receptor beta chain was sequenced for a study of blood T cell repertoires in COVID-19. Study-wide background: COVID-19 samples collected from the United States, Italy and Spain covered acute and convalescent phases. T cells, B-cell-depleted T cells, or PBMCs provided the cDNA or gDNA that served as material.

Patients at the Seattle site were enrolled during active infection and followed longitudinally. How the authors handled the data: Researchers report that nucleated cell counts were estimated from reference gene primer amplification. Clones were read by immunoSEQ multiplex PCR, and TCRdb kept only the in-frame ones, dropping some. V and J calls and clone size are as listed in that table; D and trimming were resolved from the DNA. The table has about 480,000 clones, roughly nine tenths seen once; the top ten hold roughly 7.4%. The CDR3 runs to 14 residues. V shed 6 bases, J shed 7 bases, and the junction held 6 bases outside the gene matches. The germline gives CDR1 SNHLY, CDR2 FYNNEI.

The gene calls are TRBV2 and TRBJ1-5; 10 bases line up with TRBD1. Sequenced: peripheral blood. The clonotype was recovered from a woman in her fifties or sixties with COVID-19, enrolled during active disease. In nucleotides, the CDR3 is TGTGCCAGCAGCACGACAGGGGGCAGGCAGCCCCAGCATTTT. Amino acid sequence: CASSTTGGRQPQHF.